This T cell receptor beta chain was identified during a study of OX40 agonist ivuxolimab in advanced cancers. Study context: Every 2 weeks, patients received ivuxolimab intravenously, dosed at 0.01 to 10 mg/kg. Cohort: approximately 79% men, mean age about 62, aged about 23 to 79. Study outcomes and limitations: Normalized expansion of T-cell clones was also low for some nonresponders.

Using immunoSEQ multiplex PCR, the repertoire was profiled, and TCRdb retains in-frame clones only, with some absent. The table records over 45,000 clones, less than 85% of them present only once. Trimming cost V 2 bases and J 0 bases, with 10 bases left between them. The CDR3 length is 15 residues. Looked up from germline, CDR1 is SGHTA and CDR2 is FQGNSA. To note about this clone: The antigen remains unidentified.

With autoimmune disease history or systemic immunosuppression, patients were excluded. This sequence joins TRBV7-2 and TRBJ1-1, with D possibly being TRBD1 (6 bases). The receptor was isolated from an adult with an advanced solid tumor such as melanoma, head and neck, liver or kidney cancer. Sequenced material: CD4+ or CD8+ T cells sorted from blood, taken in a trial of the OX40 agonist ivuxolimab. This CDR3 reads CASSLSGGMNTEAFF. In nucleotides, the CDR3 is TGTGCCAGCAGCTTAAGCGGGGGCATGAACACTGAAGCTTTCTTT.